Each of the 18 T cell receptor beta chains below was sequenced from the same sample in a study of Graves' ophthalmopathy and Graves' hyperthyroidism. The authors amplified TCR beta CDR3 regions from RNA transcripts. Following a first-round RT-PCR that used HTBI primers, a second-round multiplex PCR was carried out. TCRdb fed the multiplex PCR reads into MiXCR, producing one record per CDR3 protein. The sample contains approximately 540,000 distinct CDR3 sequences, under 45% of which appear only once. The sequencing input was peripheral blood or thyroid tissue (not recorded which). The receptors were gathered from an adult man with Graves' hyperthyroidism.

This clonotype was detected a few times. The CDR3 sequence: CAWNRDSTEAFF. The CDR3 DNA reads TGTGCCTGGAACCGGGACAGCACTGAAGCTTTCTTT. The gene calls are TRBV30 and TRBJ1-1; 7 nucleotides agree with TRBD1. V was clipped by 4 bases and J by 4 bases; unmatched bases: 3. CDR3 length equals 12 residues. Germline CDR1 is GTSNPN and CDR2 is SVGIG (reference sequence).

This chain's CDR3 is CASSVSGNVYEQYF. The CDR3 region has the DNA TGTGCCAGCAGCGTTAGCGGGAATGTTTACGAGCAGTACTTC. The chain recombines TRBV9 with TRBJ2-7; 8 bases are a match to TRBD2. Germline loops: CDR1 SGDLS, CDR2 YYNGEE. The CDR3 is 14 residues long. V lost 2 bases, J lost 4 bases, and 5 bases stayed unmatched. The complete variable domain, with remaining parts taken from reference TRBV9 and TRBJ2-7, reads DSGVTQTPKHLITATGQRVTLRCSPRSGDLSVYWYQQSLDQGLQFLIQYYNGEERAKGNILERFSAQQFPDLHSELNLSSLELGDSALYFCASSVSGNVYEQYFGPGTRLTVT.

This clonotype has ten or more counts. The J gene is TRBJ1-1, the V gene TRBV7-6; D remains ambiguous. Between the trimmed V and J ends, which lost 5 bases and 5 bases, there was a span of 15 bases. Germline CDR1 reads SGHVS; CDR2 reads FNYEAQ. The CDR3 sequence is 14 residues long. CDR3 in amino acids: CASSPGIFSTEAFF. DNA for the CDR3: TGTGCCAGCAGCCCGGGGATTTTTAGTACTGAAGCTTTCTTT. Variable domain in full (rest from reference TRBV7-6 and TRBJ1-1): GAGVSQSPRYKVTKRGQDVALRCDPISGHVSLYWYRQALGQGPEFLTYFNYEAQQDKSGLPNDRFSAERPEGSISTLTIQRTEQRDSAMYRCASSPGIFSTEAFFGQGTRLTVV.

This clonotype was seen repeatedly, ten times or more. The gene calls are TRBV5-1 and TRBJ1-1, with D possibly matching TRBD1 (6 bases). Trimming shortened V by 1 base and J by 10 bases, and 17 bases separated the two germline ends. CDR1 and CDR2 from the germline V gene are SGHRS and YFSETQ. This CDR3 has 14 residues. The CDR3 region is CASSLLGQTAGAFF. CDR3 bases: TGCGCCAGCAGCTTGTTGGGACAAACGGCTGGAGCTTTCTTT.

This clonotype was counted at least ten times. The V gene is TRBV5-6, the J gene TRBJ1-6; 9 positions agree with TRBD1. Per the germline V gene, CDR1 is SGHDT and CDR2 is YYEEEE. This CDR3 has 16 amino acids. Trimming removed 4 bases from V and 6 bases from J; junction bases left unmatched: 8. CDR3 in amino acids: CASSLLTGGPNSPLHF. Written as DNA, the CDR3 is TGTGCCAGCAGCCTCCTGACAGGGGGACCTAATTCACCCCTCCACTTT.

The V and J genes are TRBV10-3 and TRBJ2-1; 8 bases align to TRBD2. The CDR3 has 16 amino acids. V gave up 2 bases and J gave up 3 bases; unmatched junction bases: 6. Per germline, CDR1 ENHRY and CDR2 SYGVKD. CDR3 loop: CAISEGWREDYNEQFF. In DNA, the CDR3 is TGTGCCATCAGTGAGGGATGGCGGGAGGACTACAATGAGCAGTTCTTC.

This chain uses TRBV27 with TRBJ2-7, with TRBD1 identical over 8 bases. CDR1 and CDR2 (germline): MNHEY, SMNVEV (reference sequence). This CDR3 is built from 14 residues. With V trimmed by 5 bases and J by 4 bases, 7 bases remained unmatched. The CDR3 DNA reads TGTGCCAGCAGTGCGGACAGGGTGGGTTACGAGCAGTACTTC. As protein: CASSADRVGYEQYF.

This clonotype appeared many times. V is TRBV12-3 or TRBV12-4 and J is TRBJ1-1; D is unclear. Between the trimmed V and J ends, which lost 6 bases and 1 base, there was a span of 12 bases. The CDR3 totals 14 residues. CDR3 DNA sequence: TGTGCCAGCAGCCGCAGTTATACGAACACTGAAGCTTTCTTT. It encodes CASSRSYTNTEAFF.

This clonotype has just one count. This chain links TRBV2 with TRBJ2-1; D unclear. Trimming pared 5 bases from V and 4 bases from J, leaving 9 bases between. Germline CDR1 reads SNHLY; CDR2 reads FYNNEI. The CDR3 has 13 amino acids. In nucleotides, the CDR3 is TGTGCCAGCAGTACCTCAGGTTACAATGAGCAGTTCTTC. Its protein product is CASSTSGYNEQFF.

On this clonotype itself: A much larger clone lies a single base off, so this may be a read error. The chain joins TRBV19 to TRBJ2-7, with D perhaps TRBD2 (5 bases). There are 16 residues in the CDR3. Germline V gene data show CDR1 as LNHDA and CDR2 as SQIVND (reference sequence). CDR3 loop: CTSSMGLAASSYEQYF. For the CDR3, the DNA is TGTACCAGTAGTATGGGCCTAGCAGCGAGCTCCTACGAGCAGTACTTC.

The sample holds a few counts of this clonotype. V gene TRBV6-5 combines with J gene TRBJ2-7; 9 nucleotides align to TRBD1. Germline assignment: CDR1 MNHEY and CDR2 SVGAGI. This CDR3 region has 15 residues. Trimming cost V 1 base and J 2 bases; bases outside gene matches: 3. The chain's CDR3 is CASSYLGDRAYEQYF. DNA of the CDR3: TGTGCCAGCAGTTACTTGGGGGACAGGGCCTACGAGCAGTACTTC.

This clonotype was seen repeatedly, ten times or more. The genes are TRBV25-1 and TRBJ1-3; a weak D match, TRBD1 (5 bases). This CDR3 region has 14 residues. Trimming cost V 4 bases and J 5 bases, with 12 bases left between them. Per germline, CDR1 MGHDK and CDR2 SYGVNS. CDR3 DNA: TGTGCCAGCAGTGGTGTGGGGGGGAGAAACACCATATATTTT. It translates to CASSGVGGRNTIYF.

Concerning this clonotype: A junction end diverges from the germline sequence, so it may reflect a read error. The V call is TRBV24-1, the J call TRBJ1-5; 7 nucleotides match TRBD1. Germline CDR1 and CDR2: KGHDR and SFDVKD. This CDR3 is 18 amino acids long. The CDR3 is CATGEYPGQGVVNQPQHF. In nucleotides, the CDR3 is TGTGCCACCGGTGAATATCCGGGGCAGGGGGTAGTCAATCAGCCCCAGCATTTT.

As to this clonotype: Sequence at one end of the junction differs from germline and may be a read error. The gene calls are TRBV2 and TRBJ1-2; no definite D call. The CDR3 length is 11 residues. Germline CDR1 reads SNHLY; CDR2 reads FYNNEI. The CDR3 reads CASSPVPEQLF. In DNA form, the CDR3 reads TGTGCCAGCAGTCCCGTCCCTGAGCAGCTCTTC.

This clonotype was counted a few times. V gene TRBV10-3 combines with J gene TRBJ2-7; 12 bases fit TRBD1. The germline gives CDR1 ENHRY, CDR2 SYGVKD. This CDR3 has 15 residues. V trimming: 6 bases; J trimming: 4 bases; junction bases outside the gene matches: 7. The CDR3 sequence is CAIRGDRGQVYEQYF. The CDR3 DNA sequence: TGTGCCATCAGGGGGGACAGGGGGCAGGTGTACGAGCAGTACTTC.

V usage is TRBV7-2 and J usage is TRBJ2-7; 8 nucleotides match TRBD2. The CDR3 runs to 16 residues. The V gene's germline CDR1 is SGHTA and CDR2 FQGNSA. Trimming removed 1 base from V and 5 bases from J; junction bases left unmatched: 10. In DNA, the CDR3 is TGTGCCAGCAGCTTAGTCTCAGCGGGAGTCGGGGACGAGCAGTACTTC. It is translated as CASSLVSAGVGDEQYF.

This clonotype was detected a few times. V gene TRBV28 combines with J gene TRBJ1-5; D is perhaps TRBD1 (5 bases). Germline V gene sequence: CDR1 MDHEN, CDR2 SYDVKM. Trimming took 8 bases from V and 4 from J, leaving 15 bases between them. The CDR3 runs to 14 residues. CDR3 protein: CASRRVARNQPQHF. The CDR3 bases are TGTGCCAGCCGCAGGGTCGCGCGTAATCAGCCCCAGCATTTT.

The chain joins TRBV20-1 to TRBJ2-6; D might be TRBD2 (5 bases). This CDR3 is 16 amino acids long. V dropped 0 bases and J dropped 5 bases, with 14 bases sitting between them. Looked up from germline, CDR1 is DFQATT and CDR2 is SNEGSKA (reference sequence). For the CDR3, the DNA is TGCAGTGCTAGAGATGGTTCGGGGTTCTGGGCCAACGTCCTGACTTTC. Amino acid sequence: CSARDGSGFWANVLTF.